The next 8 T cell receptor beta chains were all read from a single sample in a study of Graves' ophthalmopathy and Graves' hyperthyroidism. Investigators amplified TCR beta CDR3 regions from RNA transcripts. HTBI primers were used in a first-round RT-PCR, which preceded a second-round multiplex PCR. TCRdb used MiXCR to reprocess the multiplex PCR reads, holding one entry per CDR3 protein. The sample has a few hundred thousand distinct CDR3 sequences; 15% are singletons. Sequenced material: peripheral blood. These receptors were taken from a young woman with stable Graves' hyperthyroidism.

The table lists this clonotype with many counts. CDR3 region: CSARLAGRETQYF. As DNA, the CDR3 is TGCAGTGCTCGACTAGCTGGCAGGGAGACCCAGTACTTC. The chain uses TRBV20-1 and TRBJ2-5; 7 nucleotides match TRBD2. V shed 5 bases, J shed 5 bases, and the junction held 8 bases outside the gene matches. CDR3 length: 13 amino acids. CDR1 is DFQATT, CDR2 SNEGSKA, per germline (reference sequence).

This clonotype was counted a few times. V gene TRBV3-1 combines with J gene TRBJ1-2; D unclear. Germline V lookup: CDR1 LGHDT, CDR2 YNNKEL (reference sequence). V gave up 0 bases and J gave up 8 bases, with 13 bases separating them. The CDR3 is 14 amino acids. The DNA for the CDR3 is TGTGCCAGCAGCCAAGATTTGGTCGGCAGGGGCTACACCTTC. Its translation: CASSQDLVGRGYTF. The whole variable domain, filled in from reference TRBV3-1 and TRBJ1-2, reads DTAVSQTPKYLVTQMGNDKSIKCEQNLGHDTMYWYKQDSKKFLKIMFSYNNKELIINETVPNRFSPKSPDKAHLNLHINSLELGDSAVYFCASSQDLVGRGYTFGSGTRLTVV.

This clonotype was seen repeatedly, ten times or more. J is TRBJ2-7 and V is TRBV6-5, with a possible D match to TRBD1 (6 bases). Germline CDR1 is MNHEY and CDR2 is SVGAGI. Trimming shortened V by 7 bases and J by 2 bases, and 12 bases separated the two germline ends. This CDR3 has 13 amino acids. CDR3 nucleotides: TGTGCCAGCACCCACAGGGTTCCCTACGAGCAGTACTTC. Its protein product is CASTHRVPYEQYF.

This clonotype was found many times. The chain has TRBV7-2 and TRBJ2-5; 9 bases align to TRBD2. CDR1 and CDR2 (germline): SGHTA, FQGNSA. The CDR3 totals 14 residues. With V trimmed by 4 bases and J by 5 bases, 5 bases remained unmatched. CDR3 nucleotides: TGTGCCAGCAGCTCCCCGGGACTAGCCGAGACCCAGTACTTC. Translation: CASSSPGLAETQYF.

DNA for the CDR3: TGCGCCAGCAGCCAAGATCGAGGACAGGGAAACACCATATATTTT. It codes for CASSQDRGQGNTIYF. The rearrangement joins TRBV4-1 to TRBJ1-3; D possibly corresponds to TRBD1 (6 bases). Germline V gene lookup returns CDR1 MGHRA and CDR2 YSYEKL. The CDR3 loop spans 15 amino acids. V lost 0 bases and J lost 4, with 10 bases in between.

This clonotype occurred many times. The CDR3 bases are TGCGCCAGCAGCCGGGGCGAAGGGCGGGAGACCCAGTACTTC. Residues: CASSRGEGRETQYF. V usage is TRBV4-1 and J usage is TRBJ2-5; a possible D gene is TRBD1 (5 bases). The germline CDR1 and CDR2 sequences are MGHRA and YSYEKL. Deletions cut 4 bases from V and 5 bases from J, with 14 bases between. This CDR3 has 14 amino acids.

This clonotype showed up many times. This chain uses TRBV6-1 with TRBJ1-1, with no clear D. The CDR3 has 12 residues. Germline V gene data show CDR1 as MNHNS and CDR2 as SASEGT. V was trimmed by 7 bases and J by 4 bases, leaving 10 bases between them. The CDR3 spells CASTLRTTEAFF. DNA of the CDR3: TGTGCCAGCACCTTGCGGACCACTGAAGCTTTCTTT.

Many counts were recorded for this clonotype. The chain combines TRBV12-3 or TRBV12-4 with TRBJ2-7; D might be TRBD1 (6 bases). V was pared by 5 bases and J by 7 bases, with 12 bases between. CDR3 size: 12 residues. The CDR3 protein is CASSRTDGEQYF. CDR3 DNA: TGTGCCAGCAGTCGGACAGATGGAGAGCAGTACTTC.